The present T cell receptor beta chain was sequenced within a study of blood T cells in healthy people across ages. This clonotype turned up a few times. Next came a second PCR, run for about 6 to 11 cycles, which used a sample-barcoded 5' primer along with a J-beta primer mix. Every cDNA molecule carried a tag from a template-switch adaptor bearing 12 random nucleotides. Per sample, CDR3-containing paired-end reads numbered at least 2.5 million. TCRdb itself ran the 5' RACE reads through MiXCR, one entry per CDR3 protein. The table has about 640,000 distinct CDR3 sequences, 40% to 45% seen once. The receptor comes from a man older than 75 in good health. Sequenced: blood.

This chain's CDR3 is CASRTQGDPYEQYF. For the CDR3, the DNA is TGTGCCAGCAGAACCCAGGGAGACCCCTACGAGCAGTACTTC. This chain connects TRBV6-5 to TRBJ2-7, with D perhaps given as TRBD1 or TRBD2 (5 bases each). This CDR3 is built from 14 residues. V lost 6 bases, J lost 2 bases, and 14 bases lay in between. CDR1 MNHEY and CDR2 SVGAGI come from the germline V gene.